This is a list of T cell receptor beta chains from one sample in a study of T cells in Graves' hyperthyroidism and ophthalmopathy. TCRdb reprocessed the multiplex PCR reads with MiXCR, giving one entry per CDR3 protein. Of some 600,000 distinct CDR3 sequences listed, roughly 13% are singletons. Source material: blood. The source is a woman in her twenties or thirties with Graves' hyperthyroidism that later progressed to Graves' ophthalmopathy. The CDR3 runs from the conserved cysteine through the conserved F or W. Each record gives: clone size, CDR3 length, J gene, V gene, D gene, CDR3 DNA, CDR3 protein. D genes are given only for firm matches. Not every row has a clone size; where given, it reads once, few, many or a size class.

many 18 TRBJ2-6 TRBV2 TRBD1 TGTGCCAGCAGTGCGGGACAGGGAACCCCTACTGGGGCCAACGTCCTGACTTTC CASSAGQGTPTGANVLTF
many 14 TRBJ2-1 TRBV10-3 NA TGTGCCATCAGTGTGGGACAAGCGGAGTATGAGCAGTTCTTC CAISVGQAEYEQFF
NA 14 TRBJ2-7 TRBV6-1 NA TGTGCCAGCCTCGGCCCAACAAGTCTCTACGAGCAGTACTTC CASLGPTSLYEQYF
NA 14 TRBJ2-4 TRBV10-2 TRBD1 TGCGCCACCGGACAGGCGGTAGCCAAAAACATTCAGTACTTC CATGQAVAKNIQYF
many 15 TRBJ1-5 TRBV6-1 NA TGTGCCAGCAGTGAATTAGGGACGGCAAATCAGCCCCAGCATTTT CASSELGTANQPQHF
many 14 TRBJ1-5 TRBV30 NA TGTGCCTGGAGTGTAGGAACAGAAAATCAGCCCCAGCATTTT CAWSVGTENQPQHF
many 16 TRBJ1-2 TRBV27 NA TGTGCCAGCAGTTTCTCCAGGCTCCTCGGTGACTATGGCTACACCTTC CASSFSRLLGDYGYTF
many 15 TRBJ2-1 TRBV2 NA TGTGCCAGCAGACTGGACTGGAGCTCCTACAATGAGCAGTTCTTC CASRLDWSSYNEQFF
many 15 TRBJ2-1 TRBV6-2/TRBV6-3 NA TGTGCCAGCAGTTACCACGGGATCTCTTACAATGAGCAGTTCTTC CASSYHGISYNEQFF
many 15 TRBJ2-2 TRBV7-9 TRBD2 TGTGCCAGCAGCTTAGGACTAGCGGTCACCGGGGAGCTGTTTTTT CASSLGLAVTGELFF
many 16 TRBJ2-1 TRBV5-1 TRBD1 TGCGCCAGCAGCTTACAGGGGCGTTACTCCTACAATGAGCAGTTCTTC CASSLQGRYSYNEQFF
NA 14 TRBJ2-5 TRBV5-6 TRBD1 TGTGCCAGCAGCCCTGTGACAGGGACAGAGACCCAGTACTTC CASSPVTGTETQYF
many 13 TRBJ2-7 TRBV10-3 NA TGTGCCATCAGTGAGGACATGGACGACGAGCAGTACTTC CAISEDMDDEQYF
many 15 TRBJ2-1 TRBV12-3/TRBV12-4 NA TGTGCCAGCAGTTTAAGACACGTCCGTGAGGATGAGCAGTTCTTC CASSLRHVREDEQFF
many 14 TRBJ2-1 TRBV6-1 TRBD2 TGTGCCAGCAGTGTAGCGGGAGGGCCTCATGAGCAGTTCTTC CASSVAGGPHEQFF
NA 14 TRBJ1-1 TRBV10-1 NA TGCGCCAGCAGTGAGTCGTTGATGAACACTGAAGCTTTCTTT CASSESLMNTEAFF
many 12 TRBJ2-3 TRBV28 NA TGTGCCAGCAGTTTACTAACAGATACGCAGTATTTT CASSLLTDTQYF
NA 13 TRBJ1-1 TRBV10-3 TRBD1 TGTGCCATCAGGCGGACAGGGGACACTGAAGCTTTCTTT CAIRRTGDTEAFF
NA 13 TRBJ2-1 TRBV12-3/TRBV12-4 NA TGTGCCAGCCGACTAGAAGGGGGCAATGAGCAGTTCTTC CASRLEGGNEQFF
many 12 TRBJ2-7 TRBV29-1 NA TGCAGCGTTGAAACCCAATACTACGAGCAGTACTTC CSVETQYYEQYF
NA 15 TRBJ2-1 TRBV6-2/TRBV6-3 TRBD2 TGTGCCAGCAGCGGGACTAGCGGGAGTGGCGATGAGCAGTTCTTC CASSGTSGSGDEQFF
NA 17 TRBJ2-6 TRBV3-1 NA TGTGCCAGCAGCCATGAGTACAGAGCGGCTGGGGCCAACGTCCTGACTTTC CASSHEYRAAGANVLTF
NA 11 TRBJ2-7 TRBV12-5 NA TGTGCTAGTGGTTTGTCCCACGAGCAGTACTTC CASGLSHEQYF
NA 20 TRBJ2-5 TRBV24-1 NA TGTGCCACCAGTGATTGGGAGGGGGCGATTACCGACGTAAGAGGAGAGACCCAGTACTTC CATSDWEGAITDVRGETQYF
NA 14 TRBJ2-2 TRBV20-1 NA TGCAGTGCTGCAGACAGCCGAAACAGCGGGGAGCTGTTTTTT CSAADSRNSGELFF
many 13 TRBJ2-2 TRBV2 NA TGTGCCAGCAGGGCTACAGCGTCCGGGGAGCTGTTTTTT CASRATASGELFF
NA 16 TRBJ2-2 TRBV5-5 NA TGTGCCAGCAGCGCAGGACTACCGGGATATCGAGGGGAGCTGTTTTTT CASSAGLPGYRGELFF
many 14 TRBJ2-5 TRBV7-2 TRBD2 TGTGCCAGCAGCCCCGCAATCGGGGGGGAGACCCAGTACTTC CASSPAIGGETQYF
NA 13 TRBJ2-7 TRBV29-1 TRBD1 TGCAGCGGACTAGGACAGGGTTCCTACGAGCAGTACTTC CSGLGQGSYEQYF
many 14 TRBJ2-2 TRBV6-5 NA TGTGCCAGCAGTTACCAGGGAAACACCGGGGAGCTGTTTTTT CASSYQGNTGELFF
NA 18 TRBJ2-1 TRBV15 TRBD2 TGTGCCACCAGCAGATTCCCACCCTCGGGGGAGGGTTGCAATGAGCAGTTCTTC CATSRFPPSGEGCNEQFF
NA 15 TRBJ2-3 TRBV9 TRBD1 TGTGCCAGCAGCGTGACAGGGATGTTGGGAGATACGCAGTATTTT CASSVTGMLGDTQYF
NA 18 TRBJ2-6 TRBV4-3 NA TGCGCCAGCTGCCAAGAAGCAGGGCCAATGTCTGGGGCCAACGTCCTGACTTTC CASCQEAGPMSGANVLTF
NA 13 TRBJ2-1 TRBV7-2 NA TGTGCCAGCAGCTGGCAGGACTACAATGAGCAGTTCTTC CASSWQDYNEQFF
many 14 TRBJ1-2 TRBV18 TRBD1 TGTGCCAGCTCACCTGACAGGGTCGGGTATGGCTACACCTTC CASSPDRVGYGYTF
NA 15 TRBJ1-6 TRBV3-1 TRBD1 TGTGCCAGCAGCCAAGCCGGGACAGGGGTTTCACCCCTCCACTTT CASSQAGTGVSPLHF